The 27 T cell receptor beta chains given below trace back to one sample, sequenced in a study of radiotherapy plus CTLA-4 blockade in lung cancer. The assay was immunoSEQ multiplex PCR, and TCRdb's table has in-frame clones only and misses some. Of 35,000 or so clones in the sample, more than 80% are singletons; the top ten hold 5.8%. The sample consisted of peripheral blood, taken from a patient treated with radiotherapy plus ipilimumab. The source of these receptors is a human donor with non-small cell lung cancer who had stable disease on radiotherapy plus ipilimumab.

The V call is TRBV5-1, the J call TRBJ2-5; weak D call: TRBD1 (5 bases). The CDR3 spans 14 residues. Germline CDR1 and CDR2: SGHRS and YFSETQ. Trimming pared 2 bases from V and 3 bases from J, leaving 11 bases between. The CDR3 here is CASSFGRAKETQYF. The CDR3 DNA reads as TGCGCCAGCAGCTTCGGCAGGGCGAAAGAGACCCAGTACTTC.

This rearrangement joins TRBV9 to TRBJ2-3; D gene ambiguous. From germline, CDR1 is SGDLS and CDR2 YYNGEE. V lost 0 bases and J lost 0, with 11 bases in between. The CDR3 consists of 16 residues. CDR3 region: CASSVVRSSSTDTQYF. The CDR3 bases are TGTGCCAGCAGCGTAGTGAGGTCATCTAGCACAGATACGCAGTATTTT.

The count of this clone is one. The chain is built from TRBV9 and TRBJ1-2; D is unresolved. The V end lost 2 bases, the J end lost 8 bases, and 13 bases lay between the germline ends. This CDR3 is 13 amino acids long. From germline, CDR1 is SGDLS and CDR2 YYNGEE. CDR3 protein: CASSVDALEGYTF. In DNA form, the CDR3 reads TGTGCCAGCAGCGTCGACGCTTTGGAGGGCTACACCTTC.

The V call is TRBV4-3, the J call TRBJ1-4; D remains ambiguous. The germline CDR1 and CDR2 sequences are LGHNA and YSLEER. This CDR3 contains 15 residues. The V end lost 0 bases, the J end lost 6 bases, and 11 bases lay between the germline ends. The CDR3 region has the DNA TGCGCCAGCAGCCAAGATAAGAGGGCCTATGAAAAACTGTTTTTT. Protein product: CASSQDKRAYEKLFF.

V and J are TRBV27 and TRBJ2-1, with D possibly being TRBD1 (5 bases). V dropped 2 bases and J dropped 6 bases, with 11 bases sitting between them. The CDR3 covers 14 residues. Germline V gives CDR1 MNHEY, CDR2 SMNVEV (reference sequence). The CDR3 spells CASSLRSRANEQFF. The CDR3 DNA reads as TGTGCCAGCAGTTTAAGGTCCAGGGCCAATGAGCAGTTCTTC.

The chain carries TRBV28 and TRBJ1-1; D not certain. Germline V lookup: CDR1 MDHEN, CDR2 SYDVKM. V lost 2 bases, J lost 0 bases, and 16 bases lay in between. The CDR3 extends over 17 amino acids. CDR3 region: CASSLDPGIPMNTEAFF. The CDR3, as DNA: TGTGCCAGCAGTTTAGATCCCGGTATCCCAATGAACACTGAAGCTTTCTTT.

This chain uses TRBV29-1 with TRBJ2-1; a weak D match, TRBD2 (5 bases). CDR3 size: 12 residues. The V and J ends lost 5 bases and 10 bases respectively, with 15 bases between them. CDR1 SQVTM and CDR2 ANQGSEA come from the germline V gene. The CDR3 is CSVPPLGEEQFF. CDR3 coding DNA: TGCAGCGTTCCTCCCCTTGGGGAGGAGCAGTTCTTC.

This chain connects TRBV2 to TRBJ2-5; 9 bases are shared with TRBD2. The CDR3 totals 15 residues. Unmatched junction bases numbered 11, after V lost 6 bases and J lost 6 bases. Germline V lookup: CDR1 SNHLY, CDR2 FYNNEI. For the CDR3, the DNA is TGTGCCAGCAGAGCAGATCTAGCGGGATCGAAGACCCAGTACTTC. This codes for CASRADLAGSKTQYF.

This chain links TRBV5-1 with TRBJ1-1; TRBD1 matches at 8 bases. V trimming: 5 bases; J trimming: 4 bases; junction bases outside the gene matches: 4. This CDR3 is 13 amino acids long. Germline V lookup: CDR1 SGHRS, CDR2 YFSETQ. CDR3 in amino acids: CASRTTGGTEAFF. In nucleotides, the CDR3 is TGCGCCAGCAGGACAACAGGGGGCACTGAAGCTTTCTTT. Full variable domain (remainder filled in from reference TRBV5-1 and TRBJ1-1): KAGVTQTPRYLIKTRGQQVTLSCSPISGHRSVSWYQQTPGQGLQFLFEYFSETQRNKGNFPGRFSGRQFSNSRSEMNVSTLELGDSALYLCASRTTGGTEAFFGQGTRLTVV.

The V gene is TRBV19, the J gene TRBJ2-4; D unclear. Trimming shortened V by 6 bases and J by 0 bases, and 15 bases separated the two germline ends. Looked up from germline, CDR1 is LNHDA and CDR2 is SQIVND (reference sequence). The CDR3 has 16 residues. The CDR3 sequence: CASSSHSDLAKNIQYF. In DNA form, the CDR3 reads TGTGCCAGTAGCAGTCACAGTGACCTAGCCAAAAACATTCAGTACTTC.

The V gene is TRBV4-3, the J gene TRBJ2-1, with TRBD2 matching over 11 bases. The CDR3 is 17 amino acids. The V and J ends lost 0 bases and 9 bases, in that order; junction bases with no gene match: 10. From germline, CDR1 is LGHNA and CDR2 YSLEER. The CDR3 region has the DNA TGCGCCAGCAGCCAAGATCTTCTAGCGGGAGGTCTAGGTGAGCAGTTCTTC. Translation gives CASSQDLLAGGLGEQFF.

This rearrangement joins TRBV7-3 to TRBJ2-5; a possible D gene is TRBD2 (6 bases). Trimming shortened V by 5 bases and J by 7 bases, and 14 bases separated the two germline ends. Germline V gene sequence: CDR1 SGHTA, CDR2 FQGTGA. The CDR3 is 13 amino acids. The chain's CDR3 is CASSTGTVGTQYF. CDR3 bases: TGTGCCAGCAGCACCGGGACTGTGGGGACCCAGTACTTC.

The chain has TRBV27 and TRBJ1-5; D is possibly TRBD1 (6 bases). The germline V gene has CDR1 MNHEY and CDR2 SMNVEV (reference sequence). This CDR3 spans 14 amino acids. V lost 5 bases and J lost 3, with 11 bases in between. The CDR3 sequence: CASSMTGHNQPQHF. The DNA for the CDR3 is TGTGCCAGCAGTATGACAGGCCACAATCAGCCCCAGCATTTT.

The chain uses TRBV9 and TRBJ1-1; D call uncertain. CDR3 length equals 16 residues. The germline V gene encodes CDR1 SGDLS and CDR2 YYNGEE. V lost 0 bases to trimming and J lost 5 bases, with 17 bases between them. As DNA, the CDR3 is TGTGCCAGCAGCGTAGAATATGGAGGCTCCAGGACTGAAGCTTTCTTT. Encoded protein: CASSVEYGGSRTEAFF. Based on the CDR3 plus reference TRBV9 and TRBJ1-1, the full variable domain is DSGVTQTPKHLITATGQRVTLRCSPRSGDLSVYWYQQSLDQGLQFLIQYYNGEERAKGNILERFSAQQFPDLHSELNLSSLELGDSALYFCASSVEYGGSRTEAFFGQGTRLTVV.

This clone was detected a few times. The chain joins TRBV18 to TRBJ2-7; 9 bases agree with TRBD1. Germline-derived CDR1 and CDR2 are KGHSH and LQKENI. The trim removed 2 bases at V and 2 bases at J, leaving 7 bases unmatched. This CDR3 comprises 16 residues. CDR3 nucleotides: TGTGCCAGCTCACCATACCAGACAGGGGGAACCTACGAGCAGTACTTC. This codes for CASSPYQTGGTYEQYF.

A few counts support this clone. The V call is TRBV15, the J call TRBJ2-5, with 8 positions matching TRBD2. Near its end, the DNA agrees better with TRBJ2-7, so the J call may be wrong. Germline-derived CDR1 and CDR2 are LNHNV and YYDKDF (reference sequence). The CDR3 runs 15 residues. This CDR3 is CATSRDDSGTYEQYF. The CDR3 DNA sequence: TGTGCCACCAGCAGAGATGATAGCGGGACCTACGAGCAGTACTTC.

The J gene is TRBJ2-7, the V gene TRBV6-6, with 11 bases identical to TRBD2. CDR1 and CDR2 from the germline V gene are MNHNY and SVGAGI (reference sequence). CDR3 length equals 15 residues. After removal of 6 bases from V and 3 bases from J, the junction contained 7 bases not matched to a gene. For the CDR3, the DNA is TGTGCCAGCAGACCCGGGACTAGCGGCCACTACGAGCAGTACTTC. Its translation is CASRPGTSGHYEQYF.

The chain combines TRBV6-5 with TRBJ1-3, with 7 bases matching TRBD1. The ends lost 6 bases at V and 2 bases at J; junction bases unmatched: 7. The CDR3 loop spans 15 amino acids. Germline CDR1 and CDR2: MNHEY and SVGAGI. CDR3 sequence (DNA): TGTGCCAGCAGGGAGGGGGCGTCTACTGGAAACACCATATATTTT. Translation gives CASREGASTGNTIYF.

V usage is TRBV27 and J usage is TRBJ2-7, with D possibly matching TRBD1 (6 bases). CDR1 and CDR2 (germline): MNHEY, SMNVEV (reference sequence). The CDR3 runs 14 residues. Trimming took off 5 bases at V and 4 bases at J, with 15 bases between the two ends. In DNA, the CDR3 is TGTGCCAGCAGTCCGTCGGGACAAACTTACGAGCAGTACTTC. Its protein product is CASSPSGQTYEQYF.

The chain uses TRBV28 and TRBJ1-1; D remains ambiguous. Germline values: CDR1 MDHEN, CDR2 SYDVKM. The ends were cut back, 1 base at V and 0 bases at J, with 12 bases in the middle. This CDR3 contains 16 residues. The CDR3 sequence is CASSLLEGLMNTEAFF. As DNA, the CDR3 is TGTGCCAGCAGTTTATTGGAGGGTCTCATGAACACTGAAGCTTTCTTT.

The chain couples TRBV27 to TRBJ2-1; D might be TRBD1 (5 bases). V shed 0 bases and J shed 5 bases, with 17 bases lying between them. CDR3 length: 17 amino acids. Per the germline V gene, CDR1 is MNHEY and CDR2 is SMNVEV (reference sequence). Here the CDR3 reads CASSLSWGRAFNNEQFF. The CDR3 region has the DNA TGTGCCAGCAGTTTATCGTGGGGCAGGGCCTTTAACAATGAGCAGTTCTTC.

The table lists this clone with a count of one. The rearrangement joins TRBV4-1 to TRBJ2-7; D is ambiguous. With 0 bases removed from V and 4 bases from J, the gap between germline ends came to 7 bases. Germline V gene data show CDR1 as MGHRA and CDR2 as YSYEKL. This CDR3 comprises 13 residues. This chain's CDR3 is CASSQDSGYEQYF. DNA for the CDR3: TGCGCCAGCAGCCAAGATTCGGGTTACGAGCAGTACTTC.

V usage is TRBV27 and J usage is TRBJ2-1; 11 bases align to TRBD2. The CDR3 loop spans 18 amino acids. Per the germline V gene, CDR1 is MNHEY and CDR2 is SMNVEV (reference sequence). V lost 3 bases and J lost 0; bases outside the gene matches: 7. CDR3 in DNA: TGTGCCAGCAGTTTGGCTAGCGGGAGGCCAAGCTCCTACAATGAGCAGTTCTTC. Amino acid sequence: CASSLASGRPSSYNEQFF.

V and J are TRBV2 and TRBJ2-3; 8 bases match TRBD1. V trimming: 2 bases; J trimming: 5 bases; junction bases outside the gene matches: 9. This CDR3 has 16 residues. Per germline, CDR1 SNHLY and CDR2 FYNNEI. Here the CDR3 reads CASSERNQGARDTQYF. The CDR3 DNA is TGTGCCAGCAGTGAACGAAATCAGGGGGCGAGAGATACGCAGTATTTT.

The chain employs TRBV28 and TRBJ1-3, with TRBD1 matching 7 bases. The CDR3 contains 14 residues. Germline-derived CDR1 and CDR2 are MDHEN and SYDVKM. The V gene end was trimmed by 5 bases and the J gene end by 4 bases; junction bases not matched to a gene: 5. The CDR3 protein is CASSPAGGGNTIYF. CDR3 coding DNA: TGTGCCAGCAGTCCCGCAGGGGGAGGAAACACCATATATTTT.

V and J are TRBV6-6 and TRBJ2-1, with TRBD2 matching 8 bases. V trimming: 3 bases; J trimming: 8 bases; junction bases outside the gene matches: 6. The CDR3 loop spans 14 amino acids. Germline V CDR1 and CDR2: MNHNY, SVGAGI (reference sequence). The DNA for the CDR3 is TGTGCCAGCAGTTATCTAAGCGGGAGAGATGAGCAGTTCTTC. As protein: CASSYLSGRDEQFF.

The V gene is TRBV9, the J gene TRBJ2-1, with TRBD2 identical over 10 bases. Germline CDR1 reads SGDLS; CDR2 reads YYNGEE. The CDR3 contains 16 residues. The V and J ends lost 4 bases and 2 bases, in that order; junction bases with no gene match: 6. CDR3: CASSFSSGGTYNEQFF. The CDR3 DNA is TGTGCCAGCAGCTTCTCTAGCGGGGGCACCTACAATGAGCAGTTCTTC.